A single T cell receptor beta chain is shown here with its context. This clonotype was seen once. The specificity of this receptor is unknown. No base qualities exist here, and no much larger clone lies one base off it. Weak support is all one read offers. From the cysteine through the phenylalanine, the CDR3 covers 13 amino acids. Only the CDR3 part of the read is kept: 39 bases, read in frame from the first base. CDR1 SGHNT and CDR2 YENEEA are derived from the germline V gene. The V end loses 2 bases and the J end loses 10 bases, and a stretch of 14 bases separates them. The entry originates in a study of CD8 T cells in Susac syndrome (dated by TCRdb to the late 2010s). Regarding the study in general: Among the Susac syndrome patients who were sequenced, clinically active disease was present in five or six and clinical remission was observed in fewer than 10. At the time of blood withdrawal, Susac syndrome patients were either therapy-naive, taking corticosteroids (with some also receiving IVIg), or on IVIg alone. The study used repertoire sequencing to test whether antigen drove CD8+ T cell activation and differentiation in Susac syndrome.

High-throughput TCR beta sequencing profiled peripheral blood CD8+ and CD4+ T cells from healthy donors, Susac syndrome patients and multiple sclerosis patients. The Susac syndrome patients fulfilled recently defined diagnostic criteria for definite or probable disease. Bulk CD8+ and CD4+ T cells were purified by magnetic negative isolation, whereas CD8+ TEMRA cells were enriched by FACS. Blood was drawn into EDTA tubes, processed within 24 hours, and PBMCs were isolated by density gradient centrifugation. PBMCs intended for TCR sequencing were frozen in liquid nitrogen and were later thawed in a 37 degrees C water bath. Purity of sorted or isolated CD4+, CD8+ and CD8+ TEMRA cells was at least 90%. What the study reported, not specific to this receptor: The study acknowledged that relatively few individuals were included in the TCR sequencing and HLA analysis. In the CD4+ T cell repertoire of Susac syndrome patients, clonal expansion was not detected.

RNA was extracted using the RNeasy kit, and roughly 0.5 to 1 ug of the RNA was reverse transcribed with random hexamers. TCR beta CDR3 regions were amplified with the immunoSEQ multiplex PCR assay covering 54 Vbeta and 13 Jbeta segments. PCR amplification bias was corrected by using a synthetic template baseline for primer optimization and computational correction. From the authors' description of their analysis: Reads were annotated to V, D and J genes according to IMGT and were analyzed with immunoSEQ Analyzer, with only productive sequences retained. To calculate clonality, Shannon entropy was normalized by log2 of the number of productive unique sequences and then subtracted from one. For each patient and control, public and private clones were evaluated within the 100 most prevalent clones. Susac-specific clones were defined as absent from healthy and MS cohorts, approximately 1,000 published viral clones and other ImmuneACCESS disease sequences. TCRdb redid the processing of the public reads, applying fastp at Q25 and MiXCR, and retained in-frame beta chains. Rows merge per CDR3 protein into single entries with the most common DNA and genes. Here the V and J calls rest on TCRdb's processing, not on the authors' analysis. Present in this sample are some 250,000 distinct CDR3 sequences, about 95% of which were seen just once. The ten largest account for approximately 0.094% of the sample.

Sequencing input: CD4+ T cells from PBMCs. The sequence joins TRBV11-3 to TRBJ1-1, with a tentative D gene TRBD1 over 5 matching bases. The sequence came from a human donor with Susac syndrome. The CDR3 region: CASSLRESGPAFF. The bases are TGTGCCAGCAGCTTACGTGAGTCAGGGCCAGCTTTCTTT.